These 20 T cell receptor beta chains were sequenced from one sample in a study of shared clonotypes between healthy human individuals. The assay was immunoSEQ multiplex PCR, and TCRdb's table has in-frame clones only and misses some. The table records some 1.4 million clones, over 95% of them present only once. Sequenced: naive CD4+ T cells sorted from blood. Specified subset: CD45RA+ positively selected. The receptors were sampled from a young man in good health.

This chain joins TRBV11-2 and TRBJ2-7; D is uncertain. The germline gives CDR1 SGHAT, CDR2 FQNNGV. The length of the CDR3 is 13 residues. The V end lost 0 bases, the J end lost 6 bases, and 9 bases lay between the germline ends. The DNA of the CDR3 is TGTGCCAGCAGCTTAGAACTTAGTGGCGAGCAGTACTTC. Translated, it gives CASSLELSGEQYF.

The chain links TRBV7-9 to TRBJ1-1, with 11 nucleotides matching TRBD1. CDR3 length: 18 residues. The J segment lost 1 base and the V segment lost 2 bases, leaving 9 bases of the junction unmatched. Germline V gives CDR1 SEHNR, CDR2 FQNEAQ (reference sequence). CDR3 bases: TGTGCCAGCAGCTTACCCCGGGACAGGGGGGCCCGGAACACTGAAGCTTTCTTT. Encoded protein: CASSLPRDRGARNTEAFF.

The V gene is TRBV9, the J gene TRBJ1-4; D ambiguous. The V end was cut by 0 bases, the J end by 4 bases, with 10 bases between. The length of the CDR3 is 15 residues. Per the germline V gene, CDR1 is SGDLS and CDR2 is YYNGEE. The CDR3 region has the DNA TGTGCCAGCAGCGTAGTGGCAGGAGGTAATGAAAAACTGTTTTTT. Protein sequence: CASSVVAGGNEKLFF.

The chain couples TRBV6-4 to TRBJ2-1; TRBD2 agrees at 16 bases. This CDR3 is 17 amino acids long. Trimming removed 0 bases from V and 7 bases from J; junction bases left unmatched: 3. The germline V gene has CDR1 MRHNA and CDR2 SNTAGT. CDR3 loop: CASSDSLGLAGGNEQFF. In nucleotides, the CDR3 is TGTGCCAGCAGTGACTCCCTGGGACTAGCGGGAGGGAATGAGCAGTTCTTC.

The V gene is TRBV5-4, the J gene TRBJ2-2; D may be TRBD1 (6 bases). CDR1 and CDR2 (germline): SGHNT, YYREEE (reference sequence). The germline V and J ends were trimmed by 5 bases and 6 bases, with 11 bases remaining between them. The length of the CDR3 is 13 residues. CDR3 DNA sequence: TGTGCCAGCAGGTGGGACACCTCCGGGGAGCTGTTTTTT. This gives the protein CASRWDTSGELFF.

The V gene is TRBV18, the J gene TRBJ2-2; 8 nucleotides align to TRBD2. With V trimmed by 8 bases and J by 3 bases, 5 bases remained unmatched. The length of the CDR3 is 14 residues. CDR1 and CDR2 from the germline V gene are KGHSH and LQKENI. In DNA form, the CDR3 reads TGTGCCAGCACCCCGGGGGGGGACACCGGGGAGCTGTTTTTT. This codes for CASTPGGDTGELFF.

The chain uses TRBV10-1 and TRBJ2-1, with TRBD1 matching 9 bases. After removal of 2 bases from V and 5 bases from J, the junction contained 1 base not matched to a gene. The germline V gene has CDR1 WNHNN and CDR2 SYGVQD (reference sequence). The CDR3 is 14 amino acids. The CDR3, as DNA: TGCGCCAGCAGTGAGACAGGGGGCAACAATGAGCAGTTCTTC. Its translation is CASSETGGNNEQFF.

The DNA for the CDR3 is TGTGCCAGCAGTTCAAGGGGAACCGGGGAGCTGTTTTTT. Amino acids: CASSSRGTGELFF. V usage is TRBV28 and J usage is TRBJ2-2, with a possible D match to TRBD1 (5 bases). The length of the CDR3 is 13 residues. V gave up 4 bases and J gave up 5 bases, with 8 bases separating them. Germline values: CDR1 MDHEN, CDR2 SYDVKM.

The chain links TRBV15 to TRBJ2-7; 15 bases fit TRBD2. The CDR3 spans 18 residues. Germline V gives CDR1 LNHNV, CDR2 YYDKDF (reference sequence). The V gene end was trimmed by 1 base and the J gene end by 1 base; junction bases not matched to a gene: 5. The chain's CDR3 is CATSRGGGTSGRSYEQYF. The CDR3 DNA reads as TGTGCCACCAGCAGAGGGGGAGGGACTAGCGGGAGGTCCTACGAGCAGTACTTC.

This rearrangement joins TRBV5-4 to TRBJ2-5; D gene unclear. This CDR3 has 13 residues. The V gene lost 1 base and the J gene lost 5 bases, with 9 bases spanning the gap. Germline assignment: CDR1 SGHNT and CDR2 YYREEE (reference sequence). CDR3 in amino acids: CASSLKRTETQYF. CDR3 DNA sequence: TGTGCCAGCAGCTTGAAAAGAACCGAGACCCAGTACTTC.

Only one count was recorded for this clone. The chain recombines TRBV19 with TRBJ1-5; a possible D gene is TRBD1 (5 bases). Trimming removed 6 bases from V and 1 base from J, with 13 bases in between. In germline, CDR1 is LNHDA, CDR2 SQIVND (reference sequence). This CDR3 contains 15 residues. The CDR3 spells CASRDQTVSNQPQHF. Here the CDR3 DNA reads TGTGCCAGTAGGGATCAGACAGTGAGCAATCAGCCCCAGCATTTT.

The rearrangement joins TRBV5-5 to TRBJ2-2; D not resolved. From germline, CDR1 is SGHKS and CDR2 YYEKEE (reference sequence). The CDR3 runs to 13 residues. Between the trimmed V and J ends, which lost 2 bases and 3 bases, there was a span of 5 bases. The CDR3 region is CASSFQDTGELFF. The CDR3 region has the DNA TGTGCCAGCAGCTTCCAGGACACCGGGGAGCTGTTTTTT.

This chain joins TRBV7-9 and TRBJ1-2; D remains ambiguous. Germline CDR1 is SEHNR and CDR2 is FQNEAQ (reference sequence). This CDR3 has 14 amino acids. V was cut by 1 base and J by 4 bases, with 10 bases left in between. CDR3 in amino acids: CASSLVRVSYGYTF. DNA for the CDR3: TGTGCCAGCAGCTTAGTTCGGGTGAGCTATGGCTACACCTTC.

The V call is TRBV2, the J call TRBJ2-7; D might be TRBD1 (6 bases). This CDR3 has 13 residues. V lost 6 bases, J lost 5 bases, and 14 bases lay in between. Germline V lookup: CDR1 SNHLY, CDR2 FYNNEI. The CDR3 region is CASRRTAVDEQYF. The DNA of the CDR3 is TGTGCCAGCAGGAGGACAGCTGTTGACGAGCAGTACTTC.

This chain joins TRBV29-1 and TRBJ2-7; D may be TRBD2 (5 bases). The germline gives CDR1 SQVTM, CDR2 ANQGSEA. The CDR3 totals 12 residues. V gave up 4 bases and J gave up 3 bases, with 10 bases separating them. The DNA for the CDR3 is TGCAGCGTTGGAGGGCAGGTCTACGAGCAGTACTTC. It encodes CSVGGQVYEQYF.

This clone was seen just once. The V call is TRBV7-2, the J call TRBJ2-2; D is unresolved. With 2 bases removed from V and 8 bases from J, the gap between germline ends came to 9 bases. The germline V gene has CDR1 SGHTA and CDR2 FQGNSA. The CDR3 is made up of 13 amino acids. The CDR3 region has the DNA TGTGCCAGCAGCTTACTGCCTCGAGGGGAGCTGTTTTTT. Translated: CASSLLPRGELFF. Based on the CDR3 plus reference TRBV7-2 and TRBJ2-2, the full variable domain is GAGVSQSPSNKVTEKGKDVELRCDPISGHTALYWYRQSLGQGLEFLIYFQGNSAPDKSGLPSDRFSAERTGGSVSTLTIQRTQQEDSAVYLCASSLLPRGELFFGEGSRLTVL.

The rearrangement links TRBV6-5 to TRBJ2-7, with 8 bases aligning to TRBD1. The J segment lost 5 bases and the V segment lost 6 bases, leaving 9 bases of the junction unmatched. The CDR3 extends over 14 amino acids. Germline V gene sequence: CDR1 MNHEY, CDR2 SVGAGI. The CDR3 DNA reads as TGTGCCAGCAGCACCCGGGACAGGCTACACGAGCAGTACTTC. Its protein product is CASSTRDRLHEQYF.

The chain carries TRBV19 and TRBJ2-4; 10 nucleotides match TRBD1. Germline loops: CDR1 LNHDA, CDR2 SQIVND (reference sequence). With V trimmed by 6 bases and J by 14 bases, 4 bases remained unmatched. This CDR3 comprises 11 residues. CDR3 nucleotide sequence: TGTGCCAGTAGCTCAGGACAGGGGGAGTACTTC. This codes for CASSSGQGEYF.

V is TRBV19 and J is TRBJ1-5; D may be TRBD1 (6 bases). V lost 8 bases, J lost 4 bases, and 15 bases lay in between. The CDR3 has 14 amino acids. CDR1 and CDR2 (germline): LNHDA, SQIVND (reference sequence). The CDR3 loop reads CASETGIANQPQHF. The DNA of the CDR3 is TGTGCCAGTGAAACAGGGATCGCTAATCAGCCCCAGCATTTT. Together with reference TRBV19 and TRBJ1-5, the CDR3 gives the full variable domain: DGGITQSPKYLFRKEGQNVTLSCEQNLNHDAMYWYRQDPGQGLRLIYYSQIVNDFQKGDIAEGYSVSREKKESFPLTVTSAQKNPTAFYLCASETGIANQPQHFGDGTRLSIL.

The chain joins TRBV27 to TRBJ1-5, with no clear D. The CDR3 loop spans 16 amino acids. V was pared by 6 bases and J by 3 bases, with 18 bases between. CDR1 and CDR2 from the germline V gene are MNHEY and SMNVEV (reference sequence). The CDR3 loop reads CASSPNPTLPNQPQHF. CDR3 nucleotides: TGTGCCAGCAGCCCCAACCCGACACTCCCCAATCAGCCCCAGCATTTT.